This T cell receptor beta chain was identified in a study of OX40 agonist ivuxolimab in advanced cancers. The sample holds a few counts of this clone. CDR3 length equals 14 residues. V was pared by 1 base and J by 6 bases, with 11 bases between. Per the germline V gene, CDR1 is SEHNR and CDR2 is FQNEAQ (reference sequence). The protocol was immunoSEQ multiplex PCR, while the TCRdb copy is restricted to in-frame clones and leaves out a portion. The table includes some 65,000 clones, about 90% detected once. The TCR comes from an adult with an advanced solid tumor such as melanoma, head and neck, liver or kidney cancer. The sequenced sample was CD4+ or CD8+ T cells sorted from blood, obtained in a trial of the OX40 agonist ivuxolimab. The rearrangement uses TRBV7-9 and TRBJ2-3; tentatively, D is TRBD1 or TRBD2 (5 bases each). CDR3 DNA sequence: TGTGCCAGCAGCTTAGGCGCCGGGACGGATACGCAGTATTTT. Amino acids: CASSLGAGTDTQYF. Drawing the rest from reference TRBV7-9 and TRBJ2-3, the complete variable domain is DTGVSQNPRHKITKRGQNVTFRCDPISEHNRLYWYRQTLGQGPEFLTYFQNEAQLEKSRLLSDRFSAERPKGSFSTLEIQRTEQGDSAMYLCASSLGAGTDTQYFGPGTRLTVL.